This TCR beta chain was profiled in a study of shared clonotypes between healthy human individuals (dated by TCRdb to the early 2020s). Broadly, across the study: The cohort included a few men and a couple of women between 18 and 49 years of age. For each donor, CD4 naive and CD4 memory were each run on three plates, CD8 naive on two plates, and CD8 memory on one plate. To increase sequencing depth and limit assay-specific biases, TCR repertoire library preparation and sequencing were carried out by different laboratories using diverse techniques. Leukapheresis yielded between about 0.85 and 10 billion PBMCs per donor. The study deeply sequenced blood TCR repertoires of about five healthy adults to estimate repertoire size and the extent of clonotype sharing between individuals. On the study overall, not on this receptor specifically: Estimated clonotype richness was generally larger for naive than for memory subsets. Pairwise subsampling indicated that sequencing depth was expected to affect the degree of clonotype sharing among donors. Clonotypes shared by all four sorted-subset donors showed higher generation probabilities than non-shared clonotypes. About 4.5% of naive CD4, 3.5% of naive CD8, roughly 2.5% of memory CD4, and over 0.35% of memory CD8 clonotypes were shared across several donors. Sampling was limited to blood, and TCR repertoires in tissue likely differ from TCR repertoires in blood. Because the study included only a small number of donors, the genetic and exposure-history diversity represented was limited. Rarefaction of sorted-subset datasets indicated incomplete sequencing despite the large sequencing depth.

Clipping removes 4 bases from V and 7 bases from J, with 12 as the unmatched junction base count. The germline V gene sets CDR1 to SGHTS and CDR2 to YDEGEE. The CDR3 starts with the cysteine, ends with the phenylalanine, and has 15 residues. CDR3 DNA is the only sequence kept; it has 45 bases, read in frame from the first base. For this clone: It has no known antigen specificity. No per-base quality is available; no much larger clone lies one base away.

The donors were healthy, HIV-negative adults who had no recently reported acute infections or vaccinations. All donors were Caucasian adults living in Nashville, Tennessee, USA. CD4+ T cells were enriched through magnetic negative selection, after which naive cells were positively selected on CD45RA and the remaining negative fraction served as the memory subset. After blood collection by leukapheresis, PBMCs were isolated using Ficoll-Histopaque density gradient centrifugation and then cryopreserved in the vapor phase of liquid nitrogen. Analytical flow cytometry was used to check the purity and quantity of every magnetically sorted T cell population. Genomic DNA was isolated from each sorted fraction and quantified by UV absorbance on a Nanodrop 2000c. Using the deep immunoSEQ assay, TCR CDR3 regions were amplified from genomic DNA by multiplex PCR. Extracted genomic DNA from each cell subset was spread evenly across all wells of several immunoSEQ 96-well plates, with each plate serving as a replicate. For sorted subsets, each replicate PCR was loaded with 150 to 250 ng genomic DNA, equivalent to 25,000 to 30,000 T cell genomes. Purified libraries were quantified with a Qubit 3.0 fluorometer, sized on a Bioanalyzer 2100, and re-quantified with the KAPA Library Quantification kit. A separate single-read 150-cycle Illumina NextSeq 550 flow cell was used to sequence each immunoSEQ 96-well plate. For the original study's pipeline: The immunoSEQ output contained only junctional sequences without quality scores, so filtering could not match that applied to full-length reads. To assign V/J genes and CDR3, sequences were annotated against IMGT germline references using PyIR, a Python wrapper for IgBLAST v1.9. Reads were removed for weak V/J assignments (E-value above 1e-6), missing CDR3, stop codons, out-of-frame junctions, or ambiguous translated residues. V3J clonotypes were defined as sequences sharing an identical inferred V gene, J gene, and CDR3 amino acid sequence. To compute the percentage overlap between repertoires, the number of shared unique clonotypes was divided by the size of the smaller repertoire. Richness of each repertoire was evaluated using RTK rarefaction, the Chao1 estimator, and Recon v2.1 estimates of unobserved clonotypes. OLGA was used to compute generation probabilities for all TCRbeta clonotypes that the gDNA method yielded from a few donors. TCRdb stores this immuneACCESS table with in-frame sequences only. Part of the clones is absent; in the studies checked, under half of the shortfall reflects unresolved V genes, and no reason is known for the rest. The DNA gave D and trimming, while V, J and clone size come from that table. For this sample there are about 1 million clones; more than 60% appear just once. Over 1.3% of the sample comes from the top ten.

Sequencing was performed on memory CD4+ T cells sorted from blood. Explained via the paper, the cell subset or site label denotes: CD45RA-negative fraction. The TCR was taken from a man between 18 and 35 years old in good health. The sequence is built from TRBV5-8 and TRBJ1-2; the central 8 bases match TRBD1. The encoded CDR3 is CASSPWTGSISGYTF. The DNA reads as follows: TGTGCCAGCAGCCCCTGGACAGGGTCGATCTCTGGCTACACCTTC.